Described below is a single TCR beta chain sequence and its context. Distinct nucleotide sequences in the sample also encode this CDR3. The sample originates from a study of cytomegalovirus exposure and HLA in healthy donors. Trimming cost V 6 bases and J 5 bases; bases outside gene matches: 6. Germline V gene lookup returns CDR1 SNHLY and CDR2 FYNNEI. The CDR3 loop spans 14 amino acids. TCRdb's copy holds only in-frame clones and misses some; the assay was immunoSEQ multiplex PCR. The table lists more than 110,000 clones, about 95% of them singletons. This TCR was sampled from a man between 18 and 29 years old in good health and CMV-seropositive. This chain joins TRBV2 and TRBJ2-3, with 9 bases aligning to TRBD2. Sequences were obtained from PBMCs. As DNA, the CDR3 is TGTGCCAGCAGCCTAGCGGGAAGGGAAGATACGCAGTATTTT. Protein sequence: CASSLAGREDTQYF.